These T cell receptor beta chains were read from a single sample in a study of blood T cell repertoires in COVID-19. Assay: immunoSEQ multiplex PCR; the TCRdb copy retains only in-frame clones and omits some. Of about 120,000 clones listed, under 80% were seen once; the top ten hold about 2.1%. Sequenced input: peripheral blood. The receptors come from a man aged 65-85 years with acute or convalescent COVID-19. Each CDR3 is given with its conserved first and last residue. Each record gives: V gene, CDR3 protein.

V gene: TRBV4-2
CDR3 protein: CASSQVGSGVDNSPLHF

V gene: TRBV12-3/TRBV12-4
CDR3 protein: CASSLGDGYTF

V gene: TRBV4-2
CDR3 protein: CASSQDEGQGAVGAFF

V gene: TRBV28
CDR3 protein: CASTKGWGPSYEQYF

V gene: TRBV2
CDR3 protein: CASSENSPQPQHF

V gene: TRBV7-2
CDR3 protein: CASSLTVYGYTF

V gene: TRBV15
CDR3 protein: CATSKTAPMGTEAFF

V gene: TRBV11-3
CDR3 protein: CASSPSLGGGSFYNEQFF

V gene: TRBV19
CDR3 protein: CASSMSRDSSYEQYF

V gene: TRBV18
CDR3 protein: CASSPSGQGSSYNSPLHF

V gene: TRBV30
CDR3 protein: CAWSGPRNTEAFF

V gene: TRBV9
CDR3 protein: CASSVGPENTEAFF

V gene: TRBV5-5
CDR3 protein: CASSSAGTGPAEAFF

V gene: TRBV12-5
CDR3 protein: CASGLASGSNQPQHF

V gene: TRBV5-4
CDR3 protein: CASTGTGGPNTGELFF

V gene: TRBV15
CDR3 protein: CATSRRQGAPNTEAFF